The clone carrying this T cell receptor (beta chain) was detected many times. Time point meaning: newly diagnosed GD, antithyroid drugs for less than 3 months. PBMC RNA served as the TCR library source. This sample is part of a study of regulatory T cells in long-lasting Graves disease. Sequencing libraries for TCR beta were prepared with iRepertoire HTBI primers and Arm-PCR of CDR3 regions. TCRdb itself ran the multiplex PCR reads through MiXCR, one entry per CDR3 protein. The table records about 220,000 distinct CDR3 sequences, around a fifth of them present only once. These same records also appear under a second study, on T cells in Graves' hyperthyroidism and ophthalmopathy. That publication notes: Absence of ophthalmopathy progression within 18 months defined stable Graves' hyperthyroidism.

The material was peripheral blood mononuclear cells (PBMCs), obtained at new diagnosis, from a patient treated with antithyroid drugs. The TCR originated in a woman in her thirties with Graves disease.

The CDR3 DNA is TGTGCCAGTAGTGGGGGGACAGGACCCAAGGCTGAAGCTTTCTTT. Protein: CASSGGTGPKAEAFF. The chain has TRBV19 and TRBJ1-1, with 8 bases that match TRBD1. This CDR3 has 15 residues. Trimming at V came to 5 bases and at J to 6 bases, leaving 11 bases not matched to a gene. The germline V gene encodes CDR1 LNHDA and CDR2 SQIVND (reference sequence).